The rows below give T cell receptor beta chains drawn from one sample of a study of blood T cell repertoires in COVID-19. The data were produced by immunoSEQ multiplex PCR, yet TCRdb's version contains in-frame clones alone and is incomplete. Among 140,000 to 150,000 clones listed, approximately 84% were seen once. The sequencing input was peripheral blood. These receptors were collected from a human donor in a cohort sampled during active COVID-19. Each CDR3 is given with its conserved first and last residue. Fields, in order: clone size, D gene, V gene, J gene, CDR3 DNA, CDR3 protein. A D gene is named only where the DNA matches it firmly. Expanded clones get a size class; other rows say once, few or many, or leave the size out.

-,-,TRBV7-2,TRBJ1-5,TGTGCCAGCAGCACAGCGGGAGCGAATACCAATCAGCCCCAGCATTTT,CASSTAGANTNQPQHF
-,TRBD1,TRBV7-2,TRBJ1-2,TGTGCCAGCAGCCCAGGGGGCGGCCGCTATGGCTACACCTTC,CASSPGGGRYGYTF
-,TRBD2,TRBV5-6,TRBJ2-7,TGTGCCAGCAGCAAACGGGAAGCGGGGGGGCGCGAGCAGTACTTC,CASSKREAGGREQYF
-,-,TRBV2,TRBJ1-2,TGTGCCAGCAGTGAAGTGGTAGCGTCATATGGCTACACCTTC,CASSEVVASYGYTF
-,TRBD1,TRBV29-1,TRBJ1-2,TGCAGCGTTGACAGAACAGGGGACGGCTACACCTTC,CSVDRTGDGYTF
-,-,TRBV12-5,TRBJ1-1,TGTGCTGCTACCACCCGGGGGAACACTGAAGCTTTCTTT,CAATTRGNTEAFF
-,-,TRBV5-5,TRBJ1-1,TGTGCCAGCAGCCCCCTTCGGGGCACTGAAGCTTTCTTT,CASSPLRGTEAFF
-,-,TRBV7-2,TRBJ1-2,TGTGCCAGCAGCTTAGCTGGGAGCCGCTATGGCTACACCTTC,CASSLAGSRYGYTF
-,-,TRBV6-5,TRBJ1-6,TGTGCCAGCAGACAGGGTACAAATTCACCCCTCCACTTT,CASRQGTNSPLHF
-,-,TRBV13,TRBJ2-2,TGTGCCAGCAGCTCAATCAGGTGGGGGGGCGCCGAGAAGAACACCGGGGAGCTGTTTTTT,CASSSIRWGGAEKNTGELFF
-,-,TRBV4-3,TRBJ2-3,TGCGCCAGCAGCCAAGATATTAACACAGATACGCAGTATTTT,CASSQDINTDTQYF
-,-,TRBV11-2,TRBJ1-6,TGTGCCAGCAGCTGGGCAGGGGTTAATTCACCCCTCCACTTT,CASSWAGVNSPLHF
-,-,TRBV3-1/TRBV3-2,TRBJ2-1,TGTGCCAGCAGCTACCCCGGGACAGAGCAGTTCTTC,CASSYPGTEQFF
-,TRBD1,TRBV9,TRBJ2-2,TGTGCCAGCAGCGCCCGGACAGGACTCACCGGGGAGCTGTTTTTT,CASSARTGLTGELFF
-,TRBD1,TRBV19,TRBJ1-5,TGTGCCAGTAGCAAGGGACAGGGACATCAGCCCCAGCATTTT,CASSKGQGHQPQHF
-,-,TRBV4-1,TRBJ2-7,TGCGCCAGCAGCCAAGAGACAGCCTACGAGCAGTACTTC,CASSQETAYEQYF
once,-,TRBV5-1,TRBJ1-2,TGCGCCAGCAGCTTGGGGCGGCGGAGGAGTGGGTCTAACTATGGCTACACCTTC,CASSLGRRRSGSNYGYTF
-,-,TRBV19,TRBJ1-1,TGTGCCAGTAGTGCCGACAGAGAACAAGAAGCTTTCTTT,CASSADREQEAFF
-,-,TRBV4-1,TRBJ1-3,TGCGCCAGCAGCCAAGCCCACTCTGGAAACACCATATATTTT,CASSQAHSGNTIYF
-,-,TRBV5-6,TRBJ2-2,TGTGCCAGCAGCTTTCTAGGTGCGAACACCGGGGAGCTGTTTTTT,CASSFLGANTGELFF
-,-,TRBV19,TRBJ1-1,TGTGCCGGGGGGGGCACTGAAGCTTTCTTT,CAGGGTEAFF
-,-,TRBV28,TRBJ2-5,TGTGCCAGCAGTTTGGGGGGGCGGGAGACCCAGTACTTC,CASSLGGRETQYF
few,-,TRBV7-9,TRBJ1-6,TGTGCCAGCAGCCGAGTAGCGAGCCGGAATAATTCACCCCTCCACTTT,CASSRVASRNNSPLHF
-,TRBD2,TRBV24-1,TRBJ2-3,TGTGCCACCAGTGGACTAGCAAAAGGGGGCACAGATACGCAGTATTTT,CATSGLAKGGTDTQYF
few,TRBD1,TRBV19,TRBJ2-1,TGTGCCAGCGGCGGGACAGGGGCCTACAATGAGCAGTTCTTC,CASGGTGAYNEQFF
-,TRBD2,TRBV18,TRBJ2-7,TGTGCCAGCTCGCCTCAATCTAGCGGGGGTTCCTACGAGCAGTACTTC,CASSPQSSGGSYEQYF
-,TRBD1,TRBV6-6,TRBJ1-2,TGTGCCAGCAGTTACTCGACAGGGAATGGCTACACCTTC,CASSYSTGNGYTF
-,-,TRBV7-2,TRBJ2-7,TGTGCCAGCAGCTCCGGGATTATGACCTACGAGCAGTACTTC,CASSSGIMTYEQYF
-,TRBD1,TRBV5-8,TRBJ2-6,TGTGCCAGCAGCTTGGGAGACAGGGCTGGGGCCAACGTCCTGACTTTC,CASSLGDRAGANVLTF
-,TRBD1,TRBV6-2/TRBV6-3,TRBJ1-1,TGTGCCAGCAGCCTGGACAGGGGCACTGAAGCTTTCTTT,CASSLDRGTEAFF
-,-,TRBV6-5,TRBJ1-4,TGTGCCAGCAGTTATTTCAGGGTGGTCGATGAAAAACTGTTTTTT,CASSYFRVVDEKLFF
-,TRBD1,TRBV5-5,TRBJ1-2,TGTGCCAGCAGCCCCGGACAGGGTGACTATGGCTACACCTTC,CASSPGQGDYGYTF
-,-,TRBV11-3,TRBJ1-1,TGTGCCAGCAGCTTAGGTGGACAGAGGGACACTGAAGCTTTCTTT,CASSLGGQRDTEAFF
-,TRBD1,TRBV24-1,TRBJ2-2,TGTGCCACCAGTGATTCGGGACAGGGGAGAGCCGGGGAGCTGTTTTTT,CATSDSGQGRAGELFF
once,-,TRBV7-8,TRBJ1-3,TGTGCCAGCAGCTTAATGGCCTCGGGGACTTTTAACACCATATATTTT,CASSLMASGTFNTIYF
once,TRBD1,TRBV4-3,TRBJ1-5,TGCGCCAGCAGCCAAGATTCAGGGAGGGGACAGGGAGTAGTAAGCAATCAGCCCCAGCATTTT,CASSQDSGRGQGVVSNQPQHF
-,TRBD1,TRBV19,TRBJ1-2,TGTGCCAGTAGTGCCCGACAGGGGAACCCTAGCGGTGGCTACACCTTC,CASSARQGNPSGGYTF
-,-,TRBV19,TRBJ1-3,TGTGCCAGTAATGGGCCGAACTCTGGAAACACCATATATTTT,CASNGPNSGNTIYF
once,TRBD1,TRBV5-1,TRBJ1-2,TGCGCCAGCAGATCCCCGGGGACAGGGGATTCGGGCTACACCTTC,CASRSPGTGDSGYTF
-,TRBD2,TRBV7-8,TRBJ2-3,TGTGCCAGCAGCTTAGGTTTCGCGGGGGGCACAGATACGCAGTATTTT,CASSLGFAGGTDTQYF
-,TRBD2,TRBV14,TRBJ2-5,TGTGCCAGCAGCCAAGTGTTAGCGGGGGTACAAGAGACCCAGTACTTC,CASSQVLAGVQETQYF
-,-,TRBV30,TRBJ1-2,TGTGCCTGGAGTGTAGCCCTACTTGCAGGCTACACCTTC,CAWSVALLAGYTF
-,-,TRBV28,TRBJ2-3,TGTGCCAGCGGGCGGCGGGATGGGAGCACAGATACGCAGTATTTT,CASGRRDGSTDTQYF
-,-,TRBV27,TRBJ2-5,TGTGCCAGCAGCCGGGTTGAAGTTTTCAGGGTAAGTAAGGAGACCCAGTACTTC,CASSRVEVFRVSKETQYF
-,-,TRBV5-1,TRBJ2-1,TGCGCCAGCAGCCGACTGGGGTCGGGGGGCGCGGGCAATGAGCAGTTCTTC,CASSRLGSGGAGNEQFF
-,TRBD2,TRBV3-1/TRBV3-2,TRBJ2-5,TGTGCCAGCAGCCAAGCGGCGCTAGCGGGGGGGCCGGGGGAGACCCAGTACTTC,CASSQAALAGGPGETQYF